Listed below are T cell receptor beta chains from one sample, sequenced in a study of PD-1 blockade in classical Hodgkin lymphoma. Assay used: immunoSEQ multiplex PCR; TCRdb lists only in-frame clones, some missing. The table records tens of thousands of clones, approximately 90% of them present only once. The specimen was peripheral blood mononuclear cells (PBMCs), collected before the fourth cycle of nivolumab. Every receptor here comes from a human donor with classical Hodgkin lymphoma. The CDR3 runs from the conserved cysteine through the conserved F or W. The D gene is left open where the match is weak. Clone size is not always given. Where it is, it says once, few, many or a class for expanded clones.

cdr3_nt	cdr3_aa	v_call	d_call	clone_size	j_call
TGTGCCAGCAGAACACGACAGACTTTTTCCTACGAGCAGTACTTC	CASRTRQTFSYEQYF	TRBV28	NA	once	TRBJ2-7
TGTGCCAGCAGCCACCGGGAGAGGTTTTCACCCCTCCACTTT	CASSHRERFSPLHF	TRBV6-6	NA	NA	TRBJ1-6
TGCGCCAGCAGCTTGGGTTACACCGGGGAGCTGTTTTTT	CASSLGYTGELFF	TRBV5-1	NA	NA	TRBJ2-2
TGCGCCAGCACACCTACCGGGGCTAGCGGGGGGAATGAGCAGTTCTTC	CASTPTGASGGNEQFF	TRBV5-1	TRBD2	NA	TRBJ2-1
TGCGCCAGCAGCTTGGAGGGACATCAGCCCCAGCATTTT	CASSLEGHQPQHF	TRBV5-1	NA	NA	TRBJ1-5
TGTGCCAGCAGGGAACACTCTGGAAACACCATATATTTT	CASREHSGNTIYF	TRBV6-5	NA	NA	TRBJ1-3
TGCGCCAGCAGGGATGACACAGGGAACGCCTTC	CASRDDTGNAF	TRBV10-2	NA	NA	TRBJ1-2
TGTGCCAGCAGCCCACTTGCGGATAGCTCCTATAATTCACCCCTCCACTTT	CASSPLADSSYNSPLHF	TRBV4-2	NA	NA	TRBJ1-6
TGCGCCAGCAGTCACCAGGGGGCTGAAGAGACCCAGTACTTC	CASSHQGAEETQYF	TRBV5-1	TRBD1	once	TRBJ2-5
TGCAGCGTCTTGGGGACAGTTTCATCCGAAGCTTTCTTT	CSVLGTVSSEAFF	TRBV29-1	TRBD1	NA	TRBJ1-1
TGTGCCAGCAGCAAAAGGAGATCCACCGGGGAGCTGTTTTTT	CASSKRRSTGELFF	TRBV7-2	NA	NA	TRBJ2-2
TGTGCCATCAGTCTACGGTCGGACACTGAAGCTTTCTTT	CAISLRSDTEAFF	TRBV10-3	NA	NA	TRBJ1-1
TGCGCCAGCAGCTCTCGGGTAGCGGGGGTCTCCGGGGAGCTGTTTTTT	CASSSRVAGVSGELFF	TRBV5-1	TRBD2	NA	TRBJ2-2
TGCGCCAGCAGCTTTTCTGGGGGGGCAGGTGGCTACACCTTC	CASSFSGGAGGYTF	TRBV5-1	NA	NA	TRBJ1-2
TGTGCCAGCAGCCGTCCGTGGGGGGAAAAACTGTTTTTT	CASSRPWGEKLFF	TRBV6-5	NA	NA	TRBJ1-4
TGCGCCAGCAGCTTAGCGACAGGGGCAAACTATGGCTACACCTTC	CASSLATGANYGYTF	TRBV5-1	TRBD1	NA	TRBJ1-2
TGCGCCAGCAGCTCCCTACAGGGTTTCGATGGCTACACCTTC	CASSSLQGFDGYTF	TRBV5-1	NA	NA	TRBJ1-2
TGTGCCAGCAGCTACGAAATGAACACTGAAGCTTTCTTT	CASSYEMNTEAFF	TRBV6-5	NA	NA	TRBJ1-1
TGTGCCAGCAGGCTTGGGTTGGGTGGCAGGCACAATGAGCAGTTCTTC	CASRLGLGGRHNEQFF	TRBV11-2	NA	NA	TRBJ2-1
TGTGCCAGTAGAAAACAGGGGGCAGAGACCCAGTACTTC	CASRKQGAETQYF	TRBV19	TRBD1	NA	TRBJ2-5
TGTGCCAGCAGTTTCGGGGGCGGTACGCCTGGAAACACCATATATTTT	CASSFGGGTPGNTIYF	TRBV28	NA	NA	TRBJ1-3
TGTGCCAGCAGCTTCTCCAGGGGCCCGACCTACGAGCAGTACTTC	CASSFSRGPTYEQYF	TRBV7-8	NA	once	TRBJ2-7
TGTGCCAGCAGAATCAAGGTTTGGGGAAATGGGGCCAACGTCCTGACTTTC	CASRIKVWGNGANVLTF	TRBV2	NA	NA	TRBJ2-6
TGTGCCAGCAGCTTAGTTTCAGGGAACACTGAAGCTTTCTTT	CASSLVSGNTEAFF	TRBV7-8	NA	few	TRBJ1-1
TGTGCCAGCAGTTACTCGACAGGGGTGGGTGGCTACACCTTC	CASSYSTGVGGYTF	TRBV6-5	TRBD1	few	TRBJ1-2
TGTGCCACCTGGGACACCAAGAACACTGAAGCTTTCTTT	CATWDTKNTEAFF	TRBV6-5	NA	once	TRBJ1-1
TGCGCCAGCAGTGAGTCTCAAGTAAAAGGGTCACCCCTCCACTTT	CASSESQVKGSPLHF	TRBV10-2	NA	once	TRBJ1-6
TGTGCCAGCAGCCAAATGTGGGGAAACACCATATATTTT	CASSQMWGNTIYF	TRBV7-2	NA	NA	TRBJ1-3
TGTGCCAGCAGTTTAACGGGACAGGGTTTTGAAAAACTGTTTTTT	CASSLTGQGFEKLFF	TRBV28	TRBD1	NA	TRBJ1-4
TGTGCCAGCAGCTTAGCGGGGGGAACTGAAGCTTTCTTT	CASSLAGGTEAFF	TRBV11-2	NA	few	TRBJ1-1
TGTGCCATCAGTGAGGCCGACAGGCAAGAGACCCAGTACTTC	CAISEADRQETQYF	TRBV10-3	NA	NA	TRBJ2-5
TGCGCCAGCAGCTATCAGGGTACTGGGGCCAACGTCCTGACTTTC	CASSYQGTGANVLTF	TRBV5-1	NA	once	TRBJ2-6
TGCGCCAGCAGCTTGACTGGGGATTTGAACACTGAAGCTTTCTTT	CASSLTGDLNTEAFF	TRBV5-1	NA	NA	TRBJ1-1
TGTGCCAGCAGCTTAGCGATCCTCCTGCCAGATACGCAGTATTTT	CASSLAILLPDTQYF	TRBV7-2	NA	once	TRBJ2-3
TGCGCCAGCAGCTTGGGACTAGCGGGGGGGCCCGAGACCCAGTACTTC	CASSLGLAGGPETQYF	TRBV5-1	TRBD2	NA	TRBJ2-5
TGTGCCAGCAGCCCCGAACCCCCGACAAACCGGAGCTCCTACAATGAGCAGTTCTTC	CASSPEPPTNRSSYNEQFF	TRBV7-2	NA	NA	TRBJ2-1
TGTGCCAGCAGCGGGGAGGGACAGGGAAATCAGCCCCAGCATTTT	CASSGEGQGNQPQHF	TRBV7-9	TRBD1	few	TRBJ1-5
TGTGCCACCAGCAGAGACGGGGGAGGCACAGATACGCAGTATTTT	CATSRDGGGTDTQYF	TRBV15	NA	NA	TRBJ2-3
TGCGCCAGCAGCCTGACAGGGACTAATGAAAAACTGTTTTTT	CASSLTGTNEKLFF	TRBV5-1	TRBD1	NA	TRBJ1-4
TGCGCCAGCAGGGAGGATGGGGAAAAACTGTTTTTT	CASREDGEKLFF	TRBV5-1	NA	NA	TRBJ1-4
TGCGCCAGCAGCTTGCAACCGACAGGGACAAATGAAAAACTGTTTTTT	CASSLQPTGTNEKLFF	TRBV5-1	TRBD1	NA	TRBJ1-4